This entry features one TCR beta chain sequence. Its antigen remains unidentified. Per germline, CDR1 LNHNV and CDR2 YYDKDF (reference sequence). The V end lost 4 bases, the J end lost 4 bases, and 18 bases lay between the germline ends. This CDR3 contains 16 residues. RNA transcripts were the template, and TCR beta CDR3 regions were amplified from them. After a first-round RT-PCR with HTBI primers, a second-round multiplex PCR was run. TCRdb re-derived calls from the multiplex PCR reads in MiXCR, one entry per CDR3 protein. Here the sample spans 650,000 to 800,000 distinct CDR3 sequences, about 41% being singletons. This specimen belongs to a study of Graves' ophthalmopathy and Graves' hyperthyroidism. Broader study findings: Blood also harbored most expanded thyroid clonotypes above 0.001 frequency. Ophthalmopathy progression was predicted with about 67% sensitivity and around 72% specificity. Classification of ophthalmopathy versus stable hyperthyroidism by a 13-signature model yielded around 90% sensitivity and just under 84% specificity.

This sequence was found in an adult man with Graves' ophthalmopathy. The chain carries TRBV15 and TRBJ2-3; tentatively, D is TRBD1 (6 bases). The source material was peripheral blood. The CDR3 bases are TGTGCCACCAGCAAGAGACAGGACCGTCTTGCAGATACGCAGTATTTT. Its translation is CATSKRQDRLADTQYF.